The 24 T cell receptor beta chains reported below all come from one sample, sequenced in a study of blood T cell repertoires in COVID-19. Sequencing was performed with immunoSEQ multiplex PCR; in TCRdb, only in-frame clones are kept and a portion is missing. The sample comprises under 150,000 clones, approximately 84% of which are singletons, and 7.5% rests with the top ten. Sequencing was carried out using peripheral blood. The receptors shown here come from an older man with active or convalescent COVID-19.

The chain joins TRBV2 to TRBJ2-5, with TRBD2 matching 7 bases. The CDR3 length is 13 residues. V lost 6 bases to trimming and J lost 2 bases; unmatched junction nucleotides: 3. Germline V CDR1 and CDR2: SNHLY, FYNNEI. The CDR3 spells CASRPGRQETQYF. As DNA, the CDR3 is TGTGCCAGCAGGCCCGGGAGGCAAGAGACCCAGTACTTC.

The genes are TRBV28 and TRBJ2-7; D unresolved. The CDR3 length is 13 residues. Germline CDR1 MDHEN, CDR2 SYDVKM. V lost 4 bases to trimming and J lost 2 bases, with 9 bases between them. This CDR3 is CASSSPQTYEQYF. The CDR3 DNA reads TGTGCCAGCAGTTCCCCACAGACCTACGAGCAGTACTTC.

The chain uses TRBV13 and TRBJ2-7, with TRBD1 matching over 10 bases. Per germline, CDR1 PRHDT and CDR2 FYEKMQ (reference sequence). The junction had 4 bases not matched to a gene; V was cut back by 5 bases and J by 0 bases. This CDR3 contains 15 residues. The CDR3 loop is CASSDGTGDSYEQYF. In DNA, the CDR3 is TGTGCCAGCAGCGACGGGACAGGGGACTCCTACGAGCAGTACTTC.

V and J are TRBV19 and TRBJ2-1; weak D call: TRBD2 (5 bases). Germline loops: CDR1 LNHDA, CDR2 SQIVND (reference sequence). V was clipped by 6 bases and J by 4 bases, with 13 bases between them. The CDR3 loop spans 14 amino acids. CDR3 nucleotides: TGTGCCAGTAGGGCGGGCAGGAATTACAATGAGCAGTTCTTC. Its protein product is CASRAGRNYNEQFF. Drawing the rest from reference TRBV19 and TRBJ2-1, the complete variable domain is DGGITQSPKYLFRKEGQNVTLSCEQNLNHDAMYWYRQDPGQGLRLIYYSQIVNDFQKGDIAEGYSVSREKKESFPLTVTSAQKNPTAFYLCASRAGRNYNEQFFGPGTRLTVL.

The CDR3, as DNA: TGTGCCAGCAGTCCCAGCGGGGTAGCCAAAAACATTCAGTACTTC. Translated: CASSPSGVAKNIQYF. The rearrangement links TRBV28 to TRBJ2-4; 7 positions match TRBD2. After removal of 5 bases from V and 0 bases from J, the junction contained 4 bases not matched to a gene. Germline values: CDR1 MDHEN, CDR2 SYDVKM. The CDR3 is made up of 15 amino acids.

This chain links TRBV4-3 with TRBJ2-1, with a tentative D call TRBD1 (6 bases). Germline CDR1 reads LGHNA; CDR2 reads YSLEER. V lost 1 base and J lost 2, with 9 bases in between. The CDR3 runs 15 residues. CDR3 nucleotides: TGCGCCAGCAGCCAAGGGGGGCTCCCCTACAATGAGCAGTTCTTC. Translation gives CASSQGGLPYNEQFF.

V usage is TRBV7-2 and J usage is TRBJ2-4; TRBD1 is a possible D gene (6 bases). This CDR3 spans 14 amino acids. The V end was cut by 5 bases, the J end by 4 bases, with 12 bases between. Germline CDR1 reads SGHTA; CDR2 reads FQGNSA. The CDR3 sequence is CASSHGDTKNIQYF. The CDR3, as DNA: TGTGCCAGCAGCCATGGGGACACTAAAAACATTCAGTACTTC.

The chain combines TRBV11-3 with TRBJ2-5; the match to TRBD2 covers 14 bases. Germline assignment: CDR1 SGHNT and CDR2 YENEEA. V trimming: 4 bases; J trimming: 5 bases; junction bases outside the gene matches: 15. The length of the CDR3 is 19 residues. DNA for the CDR3: TGTGCCAGCAGCTCGCCGATGGGACTAGCGGGAGCCCTCCGGGAGACCCAGTACTTC. Translated: CASSSPMGLAGALRETQYF.

This chain links TRBV3-1 (or the pseudogene TRBV3-2) with TRBJ1-2; 8 bases match TRBD1. The V gene end was trimmed by 8 bases and the J gene end by 4 bases; junction bases not matched to a gene: 0. The germline V gene has CDR1 LGHDT and CDR2 YNNKEL (reference sequence). The CDR3 has 11 residues. The CDR3 DNA reads TGTGCCAGCGGACAGGGCTATGGCTACACCTTC. This sequence encodes CASGQGYGYTF.

The rearrangement links TRBV4-3 to TRBJ1-2; no clear D gene. This CDR3 spans 15 amino acids. The V and J ends lost 0 bases and 4 bases respectively, with 12 bases between them. Germline-derived CDR1 and CDR2 are LGHNA and YSLEER. The CDR3 DNA reads as TGCGCCAGCAGCCAAGAATTACCGGAGGGCTATGGCTACACCTTC. It yields the protein CASSQELPEGYGYTF.

This clone was recorded a few times. The CDR3 here is CASMPGQGAWEQFF. CDR3 bases: TGCGCCAGCATGCCGGGACAGGGGGCATGGGAGCAGTTCTTC. The rearrangement uses TRBV10-2 and TRBJ2-1, with 12 bases lining up with TRBD1. Germline CDR1 WSHSY, CDR2 SAAADI. This CDR3 region has 14 residues. V trimming: 7 bases; J trimming: 10 bases; junction bases outside the gene matches: 8.

The rearrangement links TRBV7-9 to TRBJ2-7, with D tentatively TRBD2 (6 bases). The CDR3 has 14 amino acids. Trimming removed 5 bases from V and 0 bases from J, with 11 bases in between. CDR1 and CDR2 (germline): SEHNR, FQNEAQ (reference sequence). CDR3 sequence reads: CASSQLGSSYEQYF. CDR3 sequence (DNA): TGTGCCAGCAGCCAACTCGGGAGCTCCTACGAGCAGTACTTC.

The V call is TRBV25-1, the J call TRBJ2-7, with 10 bases fitting TRBD2. This CDR3 comprises 14 residues. Germline V gives CDR1 MGHDK, CDR2 SYGVNS. Trimming cost V 5 bases and J 1 base; bases outside gene matches: 2. CDR3 loop: CASSPSGGSYEQYF. The CDR3 DNA reads TGTGCCAGCAGTCCTAGCGGGGGATCCTACGAGCAGTACTTC.

This chain links TRBV28 with TRBJ2-3; tentative D call: TRBD1 (5 bases). This CDR3 spans 15 amino acids. Germline loops: CDR1 MDHEN, CDR2 SYDVKM. Between the trimmed V and J ends, which lost 3 bases and 3 bases, there was a span of 13 bases. The CDR3 nucleotides read TGTGCCAGCAGTTTGTCAGGGTCCAGAACAGATACGCAGTATTTT. Translated: CASSLSGSRTDTQYF.

V and J are TRBV19 and TRBJ2-2; a weak D match, TRBD2 (5 bases). CDR1 is LNHDA, CDR2 SQIVND, per germline (reference sequence). This CDR3 is 14 amino acids long. V gave up 10 bases and J gave up 2 bases, with 14 bases separating them. The CDR3 DNA sequence: TGTGCCACCGGGGTCTCGACTAACACCGGGGAGCTGTTTTTT. It yields the protein CATGVSTNTGELFF.

The V gene is TRBV2, the J gene TRBJ2-1, with 9 bases lining up with TRBD1. Germline trimming cut 8 bases from V and 10 bases from J; bases unmatched to any gene: 9. The V gene's germline CDR1 is SNHLY and CDR2 FYNNEI. The CDR3 is 13 residues long. Here the CDR3 DNA reads TGTGCCAGCGACAGGGGGAGGGCCACCGAGCAGTTCTTC. Encoded protein: CASDRGRATEQFF. The entire variable domain, with the rest obtained from reference TRBV2 and TRBJ2-1, is as follows: EPEVTQTPSHQVTQMGQEVILRCVPISNHLYFYWYRQILGQKVEFLVSFYNNEISEKSEIFDDQFSVERPDGSNFTLKIRSTKLEDSAMYFCASDRGRATEQFFGPGTRLTVL.

The gene calls are TRBV5-4 and TRBJ2-1; weak D call: TRBD2 (5 bases). The CDR3 is 14 amino acids. CDR1 SGHNT and CDR2 YYREEE come from the germline V gene (reference sequence). Trimming pared 6 bases from V and 0 bases from J, leaving 10 bases between. Written as DNA, the CDR3 is TGTGCCAGCACCAGTAGCGTCTCCTACAATGAGCAGTTCTTC. It yields the protein CASTSSVSYNEQFF.

The chain joins TRBV19 to TRBJ2-5; D is ambiguous. Deletions cut 4 bases from V and 2 bases from J, with 11 bases between. The length of the CDR3 is 14 residues. CDR1 and CDR2 (germline): LNHDA, SQIVND (reference sequence). This CDR3 is CASSTPEEQETQYF. In nucleotides, the CDR3 is TGTGCCAGTAGTACCCCCGAGGAACAAGAGACCCAGTACTTC.

As to this clone: Other DNA sequences in this sample translate to the same CDR3. The chain employs TRBV5-4 and TRBJ2-1; 8 bases align to TRBD2. Per the germline V gene, CDR1 is SGHNT and CDR2 is YYREEE (reference sequence). V lost 1 base, J lost 1 base, and 4 bases stayed unmatched. This CDR3 region has 16 residues. The CDR3 here is CASSLLGGGSYNEQFF. The DNA of the CDR3 is TGTGCCAGCAGCTTGTTGGGCGGGGGGTCCTACAATGAGCAGTTCTTC.

This chain joins TRBV5-1 and TRBJ2-1; D might be TRBD2 (5 bases). CDR3 length: 14 amino acids. Germline V lookup: CDR1 SGHRS, CDR2 YFSETQ. V lost 1 base to trimming and J lost 5 bases, with 10 bases between them. The CDR3 spells CASSLSSDHNEQFF. DNA for the CDR3: TGCGCCAGCAGCTTGAGTAGCGACCACAATGAGCAGTTCTTC.

The CDR3 here is CASSLALLAGENTGELFF. Here the CDR3 DNA reads TGTGCCAGCAGCTTAGCCCTCCTAGCGGGGGAAAACACCGGGGAGCTGTTTTTT. The chain carries TRBV11-3 and TRBJ2-2; TRBD2 aligns across 10 bases. Germline V gene data show CDR1 as SGHNT and CDR2 as YENEEA. The ends lost 1 base at V and 2 bases at J; junction bases unmatched: 7. The CDR3 has 18 residues.

This sequence joins TRBV19 and TRBJ2-5; TRBD1 is a possible D gene (5 bases). In germline, CDR1 is LNHDA, CDR2 SQIVND (reference sequence). Trimming cost V 0 bases and J 9 bases, with 20 bases left between them. The CDR3 is 16 amino acids. CDR3 loop: CASSIEDTVGQGAQYF. For the CDR3, the DNA is TGTGCCAGTAGTATAGAGGACACCGTCGGGCAAGGGGCCCAGTACTTC.

The rearrangement uses TRBV28 and TRBJ1-5; D might be TRBD1 (6 bases). CDR3 length equals 11 residues. Trimming took off 11 bases at V and 4 bases at J, with 9 bases between the two ends. Germline loops: CDR1 MDHEN, CDR2 SYDVKM. The CDR3: CASQGNQPQHF. In DNA form, the CDR3 reads TGTGCCTCGCAGGGGAATCAGCCCCAGCATTTT.

V gene TRBV5-1 combines with J gene TRBJ1-4, with D unclear. Between the trimmed V and J ends, which lost 2 bases and 0 bases, there was a span of 14 bases. This CDR3 contains 17 residues. Germline V gene data show CDR1 as SGHRS and CDR2 as YFSETQ. In DNA form, the CDR3 reads TGCGCCAGCAGCTTTAATTGGAGATCCCCAACTAATGAAAAACTGTTTTTT. Translated: CASSFNWRSPTNEKLFF.